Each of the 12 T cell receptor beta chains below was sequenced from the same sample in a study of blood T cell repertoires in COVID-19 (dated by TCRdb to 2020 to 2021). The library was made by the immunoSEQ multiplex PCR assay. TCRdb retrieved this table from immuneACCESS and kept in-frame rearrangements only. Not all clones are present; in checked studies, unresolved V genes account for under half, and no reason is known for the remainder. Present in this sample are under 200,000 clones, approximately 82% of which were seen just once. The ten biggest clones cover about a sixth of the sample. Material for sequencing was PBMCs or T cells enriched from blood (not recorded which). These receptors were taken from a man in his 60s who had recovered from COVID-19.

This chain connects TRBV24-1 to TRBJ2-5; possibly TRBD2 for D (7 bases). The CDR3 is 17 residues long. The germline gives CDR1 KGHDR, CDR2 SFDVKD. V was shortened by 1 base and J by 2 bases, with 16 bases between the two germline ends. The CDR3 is CATSDFGGGSGQETQYF. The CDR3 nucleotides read TGTGCCACCAGTGATTTTGGGGGGGGCTCCGGGCAAGAGACCCAGTACTTC.

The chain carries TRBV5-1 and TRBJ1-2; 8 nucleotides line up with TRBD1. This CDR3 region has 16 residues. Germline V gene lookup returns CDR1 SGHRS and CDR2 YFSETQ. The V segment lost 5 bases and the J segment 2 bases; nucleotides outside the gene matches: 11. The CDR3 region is CASRTGAGGLNYGYTF. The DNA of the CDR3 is TGCGCCAGCAGGACAGGGGCTGGGGGACTAAACTATGGCTACACCTTC.

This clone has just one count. The CDR3 region has the DNA TGTGCCAGCAGTTTGAACAGGGGGGCAACTAATGAAAAACTGTTTTTT. This sequence encodes CASSLNRGATNEKLFF. The V and J genes are TRBV28 and TRBJ1-4; 8 bases map to TRBD1. This CDR3 contains 16 residues. Looked up from germline, CDR1 is MDHEN and CDR2 is SYDVKM. V was clipped by 3 bases and J by 0 bases; unmatched bases: 3.

The CDR3 sequence is CASSEGGSVFSGNTIYF. The DNA for the CDR3 is TGTGCCAGCAGTGAAGGGGGCAGTGTGTTCTCTGGAAACACCATATATTTT. The chain couples TRBV6-1 to TRBJ1-3, with a possible D match to TRBD1 (5 bases). Germline CDR1 is MNHNS and CDR2 is SASEGT. CDR3 length: 17 amino acids. Trimming took 1 base from V and 0 from J, leaving 13 bases between them.

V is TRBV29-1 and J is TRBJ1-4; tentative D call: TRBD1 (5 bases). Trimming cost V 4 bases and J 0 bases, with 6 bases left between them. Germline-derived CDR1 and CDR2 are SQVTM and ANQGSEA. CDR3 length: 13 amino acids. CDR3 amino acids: CSVGQSTNEKLFF. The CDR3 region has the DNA TGCAGCGTTGGACAGTCAACTAATGAAAAACTGTTTTTT.

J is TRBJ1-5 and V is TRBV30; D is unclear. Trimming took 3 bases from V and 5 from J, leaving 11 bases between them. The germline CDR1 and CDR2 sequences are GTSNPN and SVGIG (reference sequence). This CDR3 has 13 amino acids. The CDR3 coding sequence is TGTGCCTGGAGATTTAAGGGAGATCAGCCCCAGCATTTT. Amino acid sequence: CAWRFKGDQPQHF.

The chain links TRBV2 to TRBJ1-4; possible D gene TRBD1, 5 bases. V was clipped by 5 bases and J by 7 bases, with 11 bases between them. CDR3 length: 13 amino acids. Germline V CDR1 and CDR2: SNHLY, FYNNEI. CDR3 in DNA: TGTGCCAGCAGTCCCAGGGAAACTGAAAAACTGTTTTTT. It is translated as CASSPRETEKLFF.

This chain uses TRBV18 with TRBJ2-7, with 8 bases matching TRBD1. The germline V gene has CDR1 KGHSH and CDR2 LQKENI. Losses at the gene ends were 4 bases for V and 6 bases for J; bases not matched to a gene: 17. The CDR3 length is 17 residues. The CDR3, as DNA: TGTGCCAGCTCACTAAATATTGCTCCGGGACAGGACTCCGAGCAGTACTTC. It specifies CASSLNIAPGQDSEQYF.

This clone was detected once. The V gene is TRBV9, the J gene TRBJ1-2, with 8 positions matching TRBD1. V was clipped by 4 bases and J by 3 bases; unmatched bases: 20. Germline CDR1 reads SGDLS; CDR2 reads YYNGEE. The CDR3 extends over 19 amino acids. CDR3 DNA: TGTGCCAGCAGCACCAGTAGTAGTAGCGTCCAGGGGGCAGACTATGGCTACACCTTC. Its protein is CASSTSSSSVQGADYGYTF.

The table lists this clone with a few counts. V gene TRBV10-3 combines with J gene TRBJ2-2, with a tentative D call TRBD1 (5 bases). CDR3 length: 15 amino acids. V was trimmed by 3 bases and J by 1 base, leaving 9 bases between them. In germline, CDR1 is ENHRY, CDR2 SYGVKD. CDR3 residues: CAISDFDRNTGELFF. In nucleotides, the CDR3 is TGTGCCATCAGTGACTTTGACAGGAACACCGGGGAGCTGTTTTTT.

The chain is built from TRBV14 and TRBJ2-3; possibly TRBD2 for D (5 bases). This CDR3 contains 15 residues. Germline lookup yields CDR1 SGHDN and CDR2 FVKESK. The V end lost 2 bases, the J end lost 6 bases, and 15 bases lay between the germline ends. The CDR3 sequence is CASSQLASPTDTQYF. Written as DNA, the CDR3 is TGTGCCAGCAGCCAATTGGCTAGCCCCACCGATACGCAGTATTTT.

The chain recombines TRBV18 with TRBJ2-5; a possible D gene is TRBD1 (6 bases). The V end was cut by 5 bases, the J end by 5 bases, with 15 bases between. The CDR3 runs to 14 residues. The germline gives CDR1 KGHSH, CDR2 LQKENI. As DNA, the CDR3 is TGTGCCAGCTCAGCGTTACAGGGCGCGGAGACCCAGTACTTC. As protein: CASSALQGAETQYF.